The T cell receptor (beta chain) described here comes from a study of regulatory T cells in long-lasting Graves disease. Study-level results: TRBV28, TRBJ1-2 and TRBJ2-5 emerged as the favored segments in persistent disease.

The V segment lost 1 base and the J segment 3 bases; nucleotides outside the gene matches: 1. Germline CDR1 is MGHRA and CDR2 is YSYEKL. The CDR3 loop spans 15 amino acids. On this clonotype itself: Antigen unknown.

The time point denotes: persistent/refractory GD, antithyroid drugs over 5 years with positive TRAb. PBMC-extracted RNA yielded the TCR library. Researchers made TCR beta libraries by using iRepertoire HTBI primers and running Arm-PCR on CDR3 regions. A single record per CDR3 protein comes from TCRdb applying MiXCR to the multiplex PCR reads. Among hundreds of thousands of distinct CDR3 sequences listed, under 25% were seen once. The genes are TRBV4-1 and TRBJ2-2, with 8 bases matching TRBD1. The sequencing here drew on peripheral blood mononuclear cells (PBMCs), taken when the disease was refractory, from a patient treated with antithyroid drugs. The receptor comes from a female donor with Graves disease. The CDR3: CASSQGTGYTGELFF. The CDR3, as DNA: TGCGCCAGCAGCCAAGGGACAGGGTACACCGGGGAGCTGTTTTTT.